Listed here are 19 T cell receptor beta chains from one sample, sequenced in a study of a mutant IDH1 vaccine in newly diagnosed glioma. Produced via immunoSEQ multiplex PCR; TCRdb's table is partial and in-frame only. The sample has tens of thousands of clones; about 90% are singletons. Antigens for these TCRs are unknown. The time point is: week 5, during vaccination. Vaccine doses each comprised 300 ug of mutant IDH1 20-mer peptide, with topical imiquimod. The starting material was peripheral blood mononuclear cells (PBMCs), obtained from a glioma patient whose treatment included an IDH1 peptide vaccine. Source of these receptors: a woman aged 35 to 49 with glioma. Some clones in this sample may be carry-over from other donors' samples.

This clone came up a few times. The CDR3 DNA reads as TGTGCCAGCAACCCGGAGTCGGGAGGGACCGGGGAGCTGTTTTTT. Translation: CASNPESGGTGELFF. V is TRBV7-2 and J is TRBJ2-2, with 8 bases matching TRBD2. Germline values: CDR1 SGHTA, CDR2 FQGNSA. Trimming at V came to 7 bases and at J to 5 bases, leaving 9 bases not matched to a gene. The CDR3 length is 15 residues.

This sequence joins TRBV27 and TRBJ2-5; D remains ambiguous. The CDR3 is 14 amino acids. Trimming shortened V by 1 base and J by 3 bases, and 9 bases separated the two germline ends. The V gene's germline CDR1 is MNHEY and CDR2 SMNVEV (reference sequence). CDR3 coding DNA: TGTGCCAGCAGTTTATTGGCGGAGAAAGAGACCCAGTACTTC. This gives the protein CASSLLAEKETQYF.

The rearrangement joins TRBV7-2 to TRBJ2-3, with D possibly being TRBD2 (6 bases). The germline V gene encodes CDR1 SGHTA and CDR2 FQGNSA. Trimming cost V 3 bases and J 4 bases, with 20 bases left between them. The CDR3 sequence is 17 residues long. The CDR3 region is CASSFLASEGRADTQYF. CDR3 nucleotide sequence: TGTGCCAGCAGCTTCTTGGCTAGCGAGGGCCGAGCAGATACGCAGTATTTT. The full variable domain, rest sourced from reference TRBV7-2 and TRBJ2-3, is GAGVSQSPSNKVTEKGKDVELRCDPISGHTALYWYRQSLGQGLEFLIYFQGNSAPDKSGLPSDRFSAERTGGSVSTLTIQRTQQEDSAVYLCASSFLASEGRADTQYFGPGTRLTVL.

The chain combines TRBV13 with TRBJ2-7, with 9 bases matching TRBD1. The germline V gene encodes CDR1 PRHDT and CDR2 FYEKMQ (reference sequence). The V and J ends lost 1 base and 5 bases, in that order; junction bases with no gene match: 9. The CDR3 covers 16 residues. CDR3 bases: TGTGCCAGCAGCTTAGCCTTGTCGGACAGGGGCCACGAGCAGTACTTC. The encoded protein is CASSLALSDRGHEQYF.

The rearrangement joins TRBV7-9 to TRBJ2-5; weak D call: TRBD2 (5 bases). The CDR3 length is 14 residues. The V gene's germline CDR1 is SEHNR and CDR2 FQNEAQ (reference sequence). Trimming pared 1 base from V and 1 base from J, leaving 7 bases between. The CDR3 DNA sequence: TGTGCCAGCAGCTTAGGAGGGCTCCAAGAGACCCAGTACTTC. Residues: CASSLGGLQETQYF.

The CDR3 DNA reads as TGTGCCAGCAGCTTTTTGAGGTACACAGATACGCAGTATTTT. Protein product: CASSFLRYTDTQYF. This chain joins TRBV5-6 and TRBJ2-3, with D unclear. The CDR3 is made up of 14 amino acids. V was shortened by 2 bases and J by 2 bases, with 9 bases between the two germline ends. Germline CDR1 and CDR2: SGHDT and YYEEEE.

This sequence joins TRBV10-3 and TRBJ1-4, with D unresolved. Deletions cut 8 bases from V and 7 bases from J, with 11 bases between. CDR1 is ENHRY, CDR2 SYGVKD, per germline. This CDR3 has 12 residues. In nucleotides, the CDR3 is TGTGCCATCTCGGAGTTCGGTGAAAAACTGTTTTTT. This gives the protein CAISEFGEKLFF.

CDR3 protein: CASSTGGPYEQYF. In DNA, the CDR3 is TGTGCCAGCTCCACGGGAGGGCCCTACGAGCAGTACTTC. The genes are TRBV27 and TRBJ2-7, with 8 bases aligning to TRBD2. This CDR3 comprises 13 residues. Germline CDR1 reads MNHEY; CDR2 reads SMNVEV (reference sequence). After removal of 8 bases from V and 2 bases from J, the junction contained 5 bases not matched to a gene.

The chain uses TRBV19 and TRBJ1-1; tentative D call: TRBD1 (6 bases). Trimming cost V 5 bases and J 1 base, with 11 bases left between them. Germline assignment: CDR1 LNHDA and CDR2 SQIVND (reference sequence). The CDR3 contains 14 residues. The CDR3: CASSVWGANTEAFF. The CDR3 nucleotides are TGTGCCAGTAGTGTCTGGGGGGCGAACACTGAAGCTTTCTTT.

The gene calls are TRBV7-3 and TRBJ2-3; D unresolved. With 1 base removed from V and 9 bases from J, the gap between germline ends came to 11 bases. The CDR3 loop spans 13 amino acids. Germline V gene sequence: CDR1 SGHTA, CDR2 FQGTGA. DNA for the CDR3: TGTGCCAGCAGCTTAAGGGGTGAAGGAACGCAGTATTTT. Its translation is CASSLRGEGTQYF.

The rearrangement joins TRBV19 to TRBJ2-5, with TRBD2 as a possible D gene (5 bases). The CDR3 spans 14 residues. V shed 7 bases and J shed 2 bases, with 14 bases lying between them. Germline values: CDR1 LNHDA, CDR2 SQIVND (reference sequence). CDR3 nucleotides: TGTGCCAGTACGGGTTGGGGAGAGCAAGAGACCCAGTACTTC. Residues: CASTGWGEQETQYF.

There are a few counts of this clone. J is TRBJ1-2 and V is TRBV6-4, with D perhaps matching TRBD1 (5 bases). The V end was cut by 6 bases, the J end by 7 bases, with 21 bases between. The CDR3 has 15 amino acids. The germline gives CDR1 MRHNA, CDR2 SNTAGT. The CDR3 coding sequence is TGTGCCAGCAGACCCCGGGACGTGCTCATGCTTGGCTACACCTTC. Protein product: CASRPRDVLMLGYTF.

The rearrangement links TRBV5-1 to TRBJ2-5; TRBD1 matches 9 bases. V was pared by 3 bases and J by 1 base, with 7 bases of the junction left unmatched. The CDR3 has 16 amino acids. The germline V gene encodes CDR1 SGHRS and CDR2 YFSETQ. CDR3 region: CASSSRDRATQETQYF. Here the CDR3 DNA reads TGCGCCAGCAGCTCGCGGGACAGGGCAACCCAAGAGACCCAGTACTTC. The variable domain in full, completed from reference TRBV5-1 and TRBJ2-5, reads KAGVTQTPRYLIKTRGQQVTLSCSPISGHRSVSWYQQTPGQGLQFLFEYFSETQRNKGNFPGRFSGRQFSNSRSEMNVSTLELGDSALYLCASSSRDRATQETQYFGPGTRLLVL.

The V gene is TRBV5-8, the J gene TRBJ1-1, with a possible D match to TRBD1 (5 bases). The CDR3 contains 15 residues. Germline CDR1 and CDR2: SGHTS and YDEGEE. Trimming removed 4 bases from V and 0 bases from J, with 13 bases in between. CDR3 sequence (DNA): TGTGCCAGCAGCCCAATAGCAGGGTTGAACACTGAAGCTTTCTTT. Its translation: CASSPIAGLNTEAFF.

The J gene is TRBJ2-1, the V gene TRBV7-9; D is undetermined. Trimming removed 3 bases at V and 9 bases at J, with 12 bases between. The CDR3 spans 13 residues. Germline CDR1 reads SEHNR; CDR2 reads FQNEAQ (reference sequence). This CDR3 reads CASSLHPAVEQFF. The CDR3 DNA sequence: TGTGCCAGCAGCTTGCATCCCGCCGTTGAGCAGTTCTTC.

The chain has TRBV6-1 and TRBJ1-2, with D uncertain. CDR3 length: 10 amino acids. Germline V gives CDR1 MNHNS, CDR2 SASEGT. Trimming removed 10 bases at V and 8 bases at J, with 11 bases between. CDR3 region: CATSGGGYTF. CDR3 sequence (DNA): TGTGCCACCTCCGGCGGGGGCTACACCTTC.

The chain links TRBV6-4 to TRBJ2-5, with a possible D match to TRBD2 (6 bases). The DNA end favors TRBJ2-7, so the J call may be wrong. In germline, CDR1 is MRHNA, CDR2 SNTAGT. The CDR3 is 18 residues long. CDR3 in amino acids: CASSEIPGARSVSYEQYF. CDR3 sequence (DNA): TGTGCCAGCAGTGAGATCCCGGGAGCCCGTAGTGTCTCCTACGAGCAGTACTTC.

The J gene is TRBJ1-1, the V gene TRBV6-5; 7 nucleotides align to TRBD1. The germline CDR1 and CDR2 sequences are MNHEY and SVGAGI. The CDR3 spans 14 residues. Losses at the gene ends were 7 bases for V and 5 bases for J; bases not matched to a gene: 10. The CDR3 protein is CASIPDRAGTEAFF. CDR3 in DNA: TGTGCCAGCATTCCCGACAGGGCGGGAACTGAAGCTTTCTTT.

The CDR3 DNA reads TGTGCCAGCAGTTACCCGGGCTACGAGCAGTACTTC. Translation: CASSYPGYEQYF. The chain links TRBV6-5 to TRBJ2-7, with D unclear. Between the trimmed V and J ends, which lost 2 bases and 3 bases, there was a span of 5 bases. CDR3 length equals 12 residues. The germline V gene has CDR1 MNHEY and CDR2 SVGAGI.